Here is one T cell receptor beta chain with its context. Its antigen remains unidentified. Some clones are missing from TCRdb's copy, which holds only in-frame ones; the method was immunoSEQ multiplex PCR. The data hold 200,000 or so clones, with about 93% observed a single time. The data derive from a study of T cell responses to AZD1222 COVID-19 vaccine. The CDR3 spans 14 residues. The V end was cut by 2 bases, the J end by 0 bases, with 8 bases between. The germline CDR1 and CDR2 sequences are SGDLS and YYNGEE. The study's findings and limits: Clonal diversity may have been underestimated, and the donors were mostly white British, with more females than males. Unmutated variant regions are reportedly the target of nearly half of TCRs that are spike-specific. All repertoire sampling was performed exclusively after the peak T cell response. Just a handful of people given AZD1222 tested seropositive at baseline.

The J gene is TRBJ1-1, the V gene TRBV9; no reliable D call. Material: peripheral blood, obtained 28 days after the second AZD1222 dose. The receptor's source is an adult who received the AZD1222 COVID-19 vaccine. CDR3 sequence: CASSVNPLNTEAFF. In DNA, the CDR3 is TGTGCCAGCAGCGTTAACCCCCTGAACACTGAAGCTTTCTTT.